This is a list of T cell receptor beta chains from one sample in a study of cytomegalovirus exposure and HLA in healthy donors. The protocol was immunoSEQ multiplex PCR, while the TCRdb copy is restricted to in-frame clones and leaves out a portion. Of 55,000 to 80,000 clones in the sample, about 94% were seen once. Input material: PBMCs. These receptors all stem from a man aged 18 to 30 in good health and CMV-seropositive. The CDR3 runs from the conserved cysteine through the conserved F or W. The D gene is left open where the match is weak. The size of a clone is reported for some rows only, either as once, few or many, or as a class for expanded clones.

TRBV29-1	-	TRBJ1-1	-	TGCAGCGTTGGTTGGGCCAGCCAGAACACTGAAGCTTTCTTT	CSVGWASQNTEAFF
TRBV6-5	-	TRBJ2-1	TRBD2	TGTGCCAGCCAGACTAGCCCTAACTACAATGAGCAGTTCTTC	CASQTSPNYNEQFF
TRBV7-9	once	TRBJ1-2	-	TGTGCCAGCAGCTTCGGAGGCTATGGCTACACCTTC	CASSFGGYGYTF
TRBV4-1	-	TRBJ1-5	TRBD1	TGCGCCAGCAGCCATCGACAGGGGCAGCCCCAGCATTTT	CASSHRQGQPQHF
TRBV5-1	-	TRBJ2-1	TRBD2	TGCGCCAGCAGCTTTGTGGGTGGCAAGCGGGAGGTTAGCTCCTACAATGAGCAGTTCTTC	CASSFVGGKREVSSYNEQFF
TRBV10-3	-	TRBJ2-7	TRBD1	TGTGCCATCAGAGGCAGGGGGATCGACGAGCAGTACTTC	CAIRGRGIDEQYF
TRBV28	-	TRBJ2-5	-	TGTGCCAGCAGCCTAGGGGCCAGACGGGCAGAGACCCAGTACTTC	CASSLGARRAETQYF
TRBV18	-	TRBJ2-1	-	TGTGCCAGCTCCCGGGGGACAGACTTCAACAATGAGCAGTTCTTC	CASSRGTDFNNEQFF
TRBV28	-	TRBJ1-5	-	TGTGCCAGCAGCAGCGCCGGGGTCGATCAGCCCCAGCATTTT	CASSSAGVDQPQHF
TRBV6-5	-	TRBJ2-7	-	TGTGCCAGCAGTTACGTTAGGACAGCCGAGCAGTACTTC	CASSYVRTAEQYF
TRBV30	once	TRBJ1-4	-	TGTGCCTGGAGTGTACTAAATGAAAAACTGTTTTTT	CAWSVLNEKLFF
TRBV5-1	-	TRBJ1-2	TRBD1	TGCGCCAGCAGCTTACAGGGGGGCTATGGCTACACCTTC	CASSLQGGYGYTF
TRBV18	-	TRBJ2-1	-	TGTGCCAGCTCACCACCGTCTTCACAATACAATGAGCAGTTCTTC	CASSPPSSQYNEQFF
TRBV19	-	TRBJ2-3	-	TGTGCCAGTAAAAACCCCTTTGGAGCAGATACGCAGTATTTT	CASKNPFGADTQYF
TRBV10-2	-	TRBJ2-3	TRBD2	TGCGCCATCCATAGCGGGAGTAGGGGTACGCAGTATTTT	CAIHSGSRGTQYF
TRBV27	-	TRBJ1-3	-	TGTGCCAGCAGTGCGACATTCTCTGGAAACACCATATATTTT	CASSATFSGNTIYF
TRBV28	-	TRBJ1-5	-	TGTGCCACGGACAGCGTTAATCAGCCCCAGCATTTT	CATDSVNQPQHF
TRBV6-1	-	TRBJ1-5	-	TGTGCCAGCAGCGAACGACAGGCAATCGATCCCCAGCATTTT	CASSERQAIDPQHF